The 28 T cell receptor beta chains given below trace back to one sample, sequenced in a study of blood T cells in healthy people across ages (dated by TCRdb to between 2015 and 2016). Library preparation used 5' RACE. These reads were obtained on an Illumina HiSeq 2500. The second PCR ran for about 7 to 11 cycles and used a J-beta primer mix along with a sample-barcoded 5' primer. TCRdb ran its own pipeline on the public reads, namely fastp trimming at Q25 and MiXCR clone calling, and kept in-frame beta chains. Entries are consolidated by CDR3 protein sequence, retaining the most common genes and DNA. Counted in this sample were roughly 1,000,000 distinct CDR3 sequences; 20% to 25% of them appeared once. About 0.69% of the sample lies in the top ten. These same records also appear under a second study, on T cells of mothers and their children.

The sequencing sample was made of blood. The receptors originated from a girl aged 2 to 9 in good health.

This rearrangement joins TRBV4-2 to TRBJ2-7, with TRBD2 matching over 11 bases. From germline, CDR1 is LGHNA and CDR2 YNFKEQ. The CDR3 runs 20 residues. V was pared by 6 bases and J by 0 bases, with 19 bases of the junction left unmatched. The CDR3: CASRLALTSGATGASYEQYF. Written as DNA, the CDR3 is TGTGCCAGCAGACTCGCCCTGACTAGCGGGGCGACAGGCGCCTCCTACGAGCAGTACTTC.

In regard to this clonotype: An end of the junction does not agree with germline; a read error may underlie this. The chain uses TRBV29-1 and TRBJ2-6; 10 nucleotides align to TRBD1. Germline V gene sequence: CDR1 SQVTM, CDR2 ANQGSEA. CDR3 size: 14 residues. The CDR3 DNA follows: TGCAGCGTTGATAGCGGGACAGGGGTCAACGTCCTGACTTTC. Protein: CSVDSGTGVNVLTF.

The chain recombines TRBV7-2 with TRBJ2-3, with D unresolved. The CDR3 has 16 amino acids. The V end was cut by 0 bases, the J end by 4 bases, with 14 bases between. Germline V gene data show CDR1 as SGHTA and CDR2 as FQGNSA. The CDR3, as DNA: TGTGCCAGCAGCTTAGCGGGATCGGCAAACGCAGATACGCAGTATTTT. This translates into CASSLAGSANADTQYF.

This clonotype was found a few times. One junction end does not reproduce the germline sequence, and a read error may be involved. The V call is TRBV29-1, the J call TRBJ1-2, with D unclear. The CDR3 totals 12 residues. Germline CDR1 is SQVTM and CDR2 is ANQGSEA. Here the CDR3 reads CSVEGMLGGYTF. Written as DNA, the CDR3 is TGCAGCGTGGAAGGGATGCTGGGGGGCTACACCTTC.

The chain recombines TRBV25-1 with TRBJ2-5, with D tentatively TRBD2 (6 bases). This CDR3 region has 14 residues. The V end lost 1 base, the J end lost 4 bases, and 10 bases lay between the germline ends. CDR1 MGHDK and CDR2 SYGVNS come from the germline V gene. The CDR3 DNA is TGTGCCAGCAGTGAATTGGGACTCGCAGAGACCCAGTACTTC. It yields the protein CASSELGLAETQYF.

This clonotype was seen a handful of times. The chain links TRBV29-1 to TRBJ1-1; TRBD1 aligns across 7 bases. The CDR3 sequence is 12 residues long. CDR1 is SQVTM and CDR2 is ANQGSEA in the germline V gene. The ends lost 6 bases at V and 5 bases at J; junction bases unmatched: 6. The chain's CDR3 is CSVIHRGTEAFF. In DNA, the CDR3 is TGCAGCGTGATTCACAGGGGTACTGAAGCTTTCTTT.

This chain links TRBV18 with TRBJ1-2; no definite D call. CDR3 length: 14 residues. Germline V gene data show CDR1 as KGHSH and CDR2 as LQKENI. V was clipped by 4 bases and J by 4 bases, with 13 bases between them. The CDR3 here is CASSLGGASYGYTF. The CDR3 region has the DNA TGTGCCAGCTCACTTGGCGGCGCGAGCTATGGCTACACCTTC.

This clonotype occurred once. CDR3 sequence reads: CASRRAPGRDTQYF. The CDR3 DNA follows: TGTGCCAGCAGACGAGCACCAGGGCGGGATACGCAGTATTTT. J is TRBJ2-3 and V is TRBV28, with a weak D call TRBD1 (5 bases). The germline V gene encodes CDR1 MDHEN and CDR2 SYDVKM. V was pared by 6 bases and J by 6 bases, with 16 bases between. The CDR3 extends over 14 amino acids.

This clonotype was seen a few times. CDR3 sequence: CASSPPYEQFF. As DNA, the CDR3 is TGCGCCAGCAGCCCGCCTTATGAGCAGTTCTTC. J is TRBJ2-1 and V is TRBV4-3; the D is unclear. Germline values: CDR1 LGHNA, CDR2 YSLEER. Trimming pared 4 bases from V and 8 bases from J, leaving 6 bases between. The CDR3 consists of 11 residues.

This chain uses TRBV20-1 with TRBJ2-1, with D maybe TRBD1 (5 bases). The germline CDR1 and CDR2 sequences are DFQATT and SNEGSKA (reference sequence). V was clipped by 0 bases and J by 3 bases, with 12 bases between them. The CDR3 contains 15 residues. Here the CDR3 DNA reads TGCAGTGCTAGAGATGGGGCCGCTGACTACAATGAGCAGTTCTTC. This encodes CSARDGAADYNEQFF.

There are a few counts of this clonotype. V and J are TRBV24-1 and TRBJ2-1, with D possibly TRBD1 on 5 matching bases. Germline lookup yields CDR1 KGHDR and CDR2 SFDVKD. V dropped 0 bases and J dropped 2 bases, with 16 bases sitting between them. The CDR3 consists of 18 residues. The CDR3 DNA sequence: TGTGCCACCAGTGATTTGTTGGTCCGCAGGGATACCTACAATGAGCAGTTCTTC. It is translated as CATSDLLVRRDTYNEQFF.

This clonotype was detected only a few times. Here the CDR3 reads CASSGQAGVGNTIYF. In DNA form, the CDR3 reads TGTGCCAGCAGTGGGCAGGCCGGGGTTGGAAACACCATATATTTT. This chain uses TRBV2 with TRBJ1-3; D is unclear. V was pared by 4 bases and J by 3 bases, with 13 bases between. The CDR3 is 15 residues long. CDR1 is SNHLY and CDR2 is FYNNEI in the germline V gene.

This clonotype came up a few times. The chain combines TRBV7-9 with TRBJ2-7; 8 bases are a match to TRBD1. V trimming: 7 bases; J trimming: 7 bases; junction bases outside the gene matches: 6. Looked up from germline, CDR1 is SEHNR and CDR2 is FQNEAQ (reference sequence). The CDR3 consists of 12 residues. The CDR3 DNA follows: TGTGCCAGCACAGGCAGGGGGCCTGAGCAGTACTTC. This codes for CASTGRGPEQYF. The variable domain in full, completed from reference TRBV7-9 and TRBJ2-7, reads DTGVSQNPRHKITKRGQNVTFRCDPISEHNRLYWYRQTLGQGPEFLTYFQNEAQLEKSRLLSDRFSAERPKGSFSTLEIQRTEQGDSAMYLCASTGRGPEQYFGPGTRLTVT.

This chain uses TRBV11-2 with TRBJ2-7; D not certain. Germline V gene data show CDR1 as SGHAT and CDR2 as FQNNGV. The ends were cut back, 5 bases at V and 5 bases at J, with 19 bases in the middle. The CDR3 spans 15 residues. The CDR3 sequence is CASSAPNQEHNEQYF. The DNA of the CDR3 is TGTGCCAGCAGCGCTCCTAACCAGGAGCATAACGAGCAGTACTTC.

The genes are TRBV28 and TRBJ1-2; possible D gene TRBD1, 5 bases. The CDR3 has 12 amino acids. Germline V lookup: CDR1 MDHEN, CDR2 SYDVKM. Trimming pared 11 bases from V and 6 bases from J, leaving 16 bases between. CDR3 residues: CAVRGWDHGYTF. The CDR3 DNA is TGTGCCGTCCGGGGCTGGGACCATGGCTACACCTTC.

The chain couples TRBV12-3 or TRBV12-4 to TRBJ2-3; D is ambiguous. The CDR3 sequence is 15 residues long. V lost 8 bases to trimming and J lost 2 bases, with 17 bases between them. The CDR3 reads CASSLLASDTDTQYF. The CDR3 DNA is TGTGCCAGCTCCTTATTGGCCAGCGACACAGATACGCAGTATTTT.

This clonotype has more than one count but fewer than ten. The chain joins TRBV28 to TRBJ2-7; D is possibly TRBD2 (6 bases). CDR3 size: 14 residues. V was cut by 6 bases and J by 5 bases, with 17 bases left in between. CDR1 and CDR2 (germline): MDHEN, SYDVKM. CDR3 residues: CASRLNRERDEQYF. In nucleotides, the CDR3 is TGTGCCAGCAGACTGAACCGGGAGCGCGACGAGCAGTACTTC.

This clonotype was detected only a few times. The genes are TRBV19 and TRBJ2-4; no clear D gene. The V gene's germline CDR1 is LNHDA and CDR2 SQIVND (reference sequence). There are 13 residues in the CDR3. V dropped 7 bases and J dropped 12 bases, with 19 bases sitting between them. The CDR3: CASNSATNTDQYF. DNA for the CDR3: TGTGCCAGTAATTCGGCCACTAATACCGATCAGTACTTC.

The V and J genes are TRBV4-3 and TRBJ2-7; D perhaps matches TRBD1 (6 bases). Germline assignment: CDR1 LGHNA and CDR2 YSLEER. V lost 3 bases to trimming and J lost 4 bases, with 19 bases between them. The CDR3 spans 16 residues. The CDR3 nucleotides are TGCGCCAGCAGCCAGGCCTTGACAGGCCAATTTTACGAGCAGTACTTC. Protein: CASSQALTGQFYEQYF.

The rearrangement joins TRBV11-2 to TRBJ2-3, with a tentative D call TRBD2 (6 bases). The CDR3 consists of 15 residues. Trimming stripped 3 bases from V and 2 bases from J, with 12 bases between. CDR1 SGHAT and CDR2 FQNNGV come from the germline V gene. The CDR3: CASSFYGSFTDTQYF. DNA of the CDR3: TGTGCCAGCAGCTTTTACGGGAGTTTCACAGATACGCAGTATTTT.

The chain links TRBV15 to TRBJ2-5; D is unclear. The J call may not be correct, given that the DNA end is closer to TRBJ2-1. CDR1 is LNHNV and CDR2 is YYDKDF in the germline V gene (reference sequence). CDR3 length: 17 amino acids. This CDR3 reads CATSRDSRARGSNEQFF. The CDR3 DNA sequence: TGTGCCACCAGCAGAGATAGTAGGGCAAGAGGCTCCAATGAGCAGTTCTTC.

V and J are TRBV24-1 and TRBJ2-2; 10 nucleotides line up with TRBD1. The junction had 9 bases not matched to a gene; V was cut back by 3 bases and J by 6 bases. The germline V gene encodes CDR1 KGHDR and CDR2 SFDVKD. CDR3 size: 17 residues. DNA of the CDR3: TGTGCCACCAGTGATGCCACCGGACAGGGGGGGTCCGGGGAGCTGTTTTTT. This gives the protein CATSDATGQGGSGELFF.

This clonotype was observed a handful of times. The chain carries TRBV29-1 and TRBJ2-1, with D unresolved. Germline V CDR1 and CDR2: SQVTM, ANQGSEA. Trimming took 4 bases from V and 0 from J, leaving 7 bases between them. The CDR3 consists of 13 residues. The CDR3 bases are TGCAGCGTTGGGATTGGCTCCTACAATGAGCAGTTCTTC. This gives the protein CSVGIGSYNEQFF.

This clonotype was seen ten or more times. V and J are TRBV5-6 and TRBJ1-1, with a tentative D call TRBD1 (5 bases). The CDR3 is made up of 13 amino acids. V gave up 4 bases and J gave up 3 bases, with 10 bases separating them. Germline-derived CDR1 and CDR2 are SGHDT and YYEEEE. This CDR3 reads CASSLGPDTEAFF. CDR3 sequence (DNA): TGTGCCAGCAGCCTGGGACCTGACACTGAAGCTTTCTTT.

The chain couples TRBV5-5 to TRBJ2-5; D is ambiguous. Trimming shortened V by 7 bases and J by 4 bases, and 14 bases separated the two germline ends. Germline CDR1 SGHKS, CDR2 YYEKEE (reference sequence). The CDR3 is made up of 13 amino acids. The CDR3 protein is CASGGAYPETQYF. Here the CDR3 DNA reads TGTGCCAGCGGCGGTGCGTATCCAGAGACCCAGTACTTC.

This clonotype showed up just a few times. The rearrangement uses TRBV5-1 and TRBJ1-1; D unresolved. V was shortened by 3 bases and J by 3 bases, with 18 bases between the two germline ends. The CDR3 has 16 residues. Germline CDR1 SGHRS, CDR2 YFSETQ. The CDR3 spells CASSSQTPLRDTEAFF. CDR3 coding DNA: TGCGCCAGCAGCTCCCAAACGCCCTTGAGGGACACTGAAGCTTTCTTT.

The sample holds a few counts of this clonotype. J is TRBJ2-5 and V is TRBV11-2; D is unresolved. The V end was cut by 5 bases, the J end by 1 base, with 8 bases between. Germline CDR1 SGHAT, CDR2 FQNNGV. This CDR3 region has 13 residues. In nucleotides, the CDR3 is TGTGCCAGCAGCGTTCAAGGCCAAGAGACCCAGTACTTC. This encodes CASSVQGQETQYF.

In its sample, this clonotype was seen a few times. This chain joins TRBV2 and TRBJ2-1; TRBD2 might be the D (5 bases). Germline V gives CDR1 SNHLY, CDR2 FYNNEI. This CDR3 is built from 17 residues. V was clipped by 3 bases and J by 0 bases, with 15 bases between them. As DNA, the CDR3 is TGTGCCAGCAGTGAGGGTGTTGGAGGAAGCTCCTACAATGAGCAGTTCTTC. Amino acid sequence: CASSEGVGGSSYNEQFF.